These T cell receptor beta chains were read from a single sample in a study of cytomegalovirus exposure and HLA in healthy donors. Clones were read by immunoSEQ multiplex PCR, and TCRdb kept only the in-frame ones, dropping some. The sample has more than 95,000 clones; roughly 80% are singletons. The sequenced sample was PBMCs. These receptors all stem from a woman aged 40-49 years in good health and CMV-seronegative. Each CDR3 is given with its conserved first and last residue. A row's size may be missing; if present it is once, few, many or a size class.

J | size | length | V | CDR3
TRBJ1-2 | - | 15 | TRBV27 | CASSKYRDINYGYTF
TRBJ1-1 | - | 14 | TRBV5-1 | CASSLPGLREEAFF
TRBJ2-2 | - | 19 | TRBV28 | CASSFSVWSGQGFSGELFF
TRBJ2-7 | - | 15 | TRBV7-9 | CASSSIAGGPYEQYF
TRBJ2-1 | - | 16 | TRBV18 | CASSPPGTSGRNEQFF
TRBJ2-3 | - | 16 | TRBV5-1 | CASSLVIAGTGDTQYF
TRBJ1-5 | few | 14 | TRBV18 | CASSPYSGGGPQHF
TRBJ2-5 | - | 18 | TRBV12-5 | CASGLTTDGRISVETQYF
TRBJ1-5 | - | 14 | TRBV2 | CASRWGLLGQPQHF
TRBJ2-5 | - | 14 | TRBV18 | CASSLNLGQETQYF
TRBJ2-2 | - | 17 | TRBV9 | CASSTRGLAGEAGELFF
TRBJ2-1 | - | 15 | TRBV6-6 | CASSPLAGRYNEQFF
TRBJ1-5 | few | 17 | TRBV5-5 | CASSWELDRFSNQPQHF
TRBJ1-2 | once | 14 | TRBV2 | CASTTYPGNYGYTF
TRBJ2-2 | - | 15 | TRBV18 | CASCRTSDNTGELFF
TRBJ1-2 | - | 13 | TRBV28 | CASRRGSDYGYTF
TRBJ2-7 | - | 14 | TRBV5-6 | CASSLGATVYEQYF
TRBJ2-1 | - | 16 | TRBV28 | CASSLSTGAGYNEQFF
TRBJ2-7 | - | 15 | TRBV7-2 | CASSPRLGSAYEQYF
TRBJ1-3 | - | 15 | TRBV7-6 | CASSRDTHSGNTIYF
TRBJ2-1 | - | 16 | TRBV6-5 | CASSYSLQSGYNEQFF
TRBJ1-5 | - | 12 | TRBV7-9 | CASSYSNQPQHF
TRBJ2-3 | - | 14 | TRBV19 | CASSIVRQGDTQYF
TRBJ1-2 | - | 16 | TRBV15 | CATSKDRAQTIYGYTF
TRBJ2-5 | once | 13 | TRBV29-1 | CSGLAGGGETQYF
TRBJ1-1 | - | 15 | TRBV11-2 | CASSLDPSMNTEAFF
TRBJ2-1 | - | 15 | TRBV7-8 | CASSSSGLAYNEQFF
TRBJ1-6 | - | 14 | TRBV2 | CASTGGNDNSPLHF
TRBJ2-1 | once | 16 | TRBV28 | CASTLSAGASNNEQFF
TRBJ2-7 | - | 15 | TRBV4-3 | CASSQGWDFNYEQYF
TRBJ2-7 | few | 17 | TRBV28 | CASSLWVVVGQTYEQYF
TRBJ2-1 | - | 15 | TRBV7-9 | CASSYSGRTYNEQFF
TRBJ1-4 | - | 12 | TRBV25-1 | CASRQGIGKLFF
TRBJ2-7 | - | 16 | TRBV27 | CASTLKAAGGIYEQYF
TRBJ2-5 | - | 14 | TRBV9 | CASSVAPLQETQYF
TRBJ1-3 | - | 16 | TRBV9 | CASTSSGEGTGNTIYF
TRBJ2-2 | - | 15 | TRBV5-5 | CASSLAYRATGELFF
TRBJ2-1 | - | 14 | TRBV4-2 | CASSQDTMYNEQFF
TRBJ1-5 | - | 15 | TRBV6-6 | CASIRDSRGNQPQHF
TRBJ1-1 | - | 11 | TRBV20-1 | CSGRQGYEAFF
TRBJ2-7 | - | 14 | TRBV6-5 | CASSWIRATSEQYF
TRBJ2-1 | - | 13 | TRBV5-1 | CASSSLSGNEQFF
TRBJ2-5 | - | 15 | TRBV7-2 | CASSTTRRALETQYF
TRBJ2-1 | few | 13 | TRBV28 | CASSLPGYNEQFF
TRBJ2-1 | - | 18 | TRBV7-2 | CASSLRFRGPGSYNEQFF
TRBJ1-2 | - | 13 | TRBV19 | CASRGAQDYGYTF
TRBJ1-1 | - | 17 | TRBV7-3 | CASSLPRGVFVNTEAFF
TRBJ1-1 | - | 14 | TRBV2 | CASSWGQKNTEAFF
TRBJ2-6 | - | 20 | TRBV9 | CASSDLLAGGPLSGANVLTF
TRBJ2-1 | - | 17 | TRBV4-3 | CASSQDLRTSKYNEQFF
TRBJ1-5 | - | 11 | TRBV2 | CASMLDQPQHF
TRBJ2-7 | - | 14 | TRBV28 | CASRRLAAHYEQYF
TRBJ1-2 | - | 15 | TRBV19 | CASSTNTGTNYGYTF
TRBJ2-1 | - | 16 | TRBV7-9 | CASSLVGTGRIDEQFF
TRBJ1-1 | - | 13 | TRBV5-6 | CASSGKQGTYGFF